This record concerns one T cell receptor beta chain sequence. Germline trimming cut 4 bases from V and 4 bases from J; bases unmatched to any gene: 12. Germline V CDR1 and CDR2: SGHNT, YYREEE (reference sequence). This CDR3 has 16 amino acids. The source of the sample is a study of T cell changes during pregnancy in multiple sclerosis. This table comes from immunoSEQ multiplex PCR, and its TCRdb copy is limited to in-frame clones, with some not included. Of 70,000 or so clones in the sample, 75% to 95% were seen once. This TCR was recovered from a female donor with multiple sclerosis, enrolled in a pregnancy study. The genes are TRBV5-4 and TRBJ1-2; 8 bases agree with TRBD1. Specimen: CD4+ T cells from peripheral blood mononuclear cells, collected before pregnancy. The CDR3 nucleotides read TGTGCCAGCAGCACATCAACAGGGGGATGGAGCTATGGCTACACCTTC. Translating gives CASSTSTGGWSYGYTF.